This TCR beta chain is drawn from a study of T cell repertoires in cytomegalovirus infection. Study-level information: Both a matching HLA type and CMV infection were indicated by public TCR beta signatures.

The CDR3 spans 13 residues. V lost 2 bases and J lost 4, with 9 bases in between. Germline CDR1 is MNHEY and CDR2 is SVGEGT. This clonotype was recorded at least ten times. The antigen is unknown. Study-wide results and limits: Individuals carrying CMV plus the relevant HLA were identified by cumulative frequency of public TCR beta families. Across the ex vivo response, the dominant clonotypes were HLA-C-restricted CMV-specific TCR beta clonotypes.

MiXCR, run by TCRdb on the reads, gives a single entry per CDR3 protein. The sample yields under 350,000 distinct CDR3 sequences, 8% to 9.5% seen once. The clonotype comes from a human donor in good health (CMV status not recorded). Some clones in this sample may be carry-over from other donors' samples. Material: PBMCs. V usage is TRBV6-2 or TRBV6-3 and J usage is TRBJ2-7; tentatively, D is TRBD1 (5 bases). CDR3 sequence: CASSYGASYEQYF. CDR3 in DNA: TGTGCCAGCAGTTACGGGGCCTCTTACGAGCAGTACTTC.